This T cell receptor (beta chain) was identified in a study of blood T cell repertoires in COVID-19. The wider study: COVID-19 samples, acute and convalescent, were from the United States, Italy and Spain. PBMCs, B-cell-depleted T cells, or T cells were the source of the cDNA or gDNA that made up the material.

V trimming: 6 bases; J trimming: 3 bases; junction bases outside the gene matches: 4. Germline CDR1 reads SGHDT; CDR2 reads YYEEEE. The CDR3 length is 13 residues. Original analysis: Cell counts per sample came from amplifying reference gene primers. The protocol was immunoSEQ multiplex PCR, while the TCRdb copy is restricted to in-frame clones and leaves out a portion. V and J calls and clone size are given by that table; D and trimming were obtained from the DNA. Of some 55,000 clones listed, around nine tenths are singletons. Sequenced material: peripheral blood. V gene TRBV5-6 combines with J gene TRBJ1-2, with 8 bases matching TRBD1. This TCR derives from a human donor in a cohort sampled during active COVID-19. CDR3 region: CASNRQGHYGYTF. CDR3 bases: TGTGCCAGCAACCGACAGGGGCACTATGGCTACACCTTC.